Listed here are 22 T cell receptor beta chains from one sample, sequenced in a study of blood T cells in healthy people across ages. A second 7 to 11 cycle PCR used barcoded and J-beta primers. One entry per CDR3 protein, called by TCRdb with MiXCR from the 5' RACE reads. The sample records approximately 800,000 distinct CDR3 sequences, around 36% being singletons. The specimen sequenced was blood. The receptors originated from a man between 18 and 29 years old in good health.

This clonotype has at least ten counts. The chain is built from TRBV5-1 and TRBJ2-1, with a possible D match to TRBD1 (6 bases). In germline, CDR1 is SGHRS, CDR2 YFSETQ. The V end lost 9 bases, the J end lost 5 bases, and 18 bases lay between the germline ends. This CDR3 has 14 amino acids. The CDR3 nucleotides are TGCGCCACCGGAGTCGACAGGCGAAACAATGAGCAGTTCTTC. The encoded protein is CATGVDRRNNEQFF.

This clonotype showed up many times. This chain joins TRBV4-2 and TRBJ1-2; a weak D match, TRBD1 (5 bases). Per the germline V gene, CDR1 is LGHNA and CDR2 is YNFKEQ. Trimming cost V 4 bases and J 8 bases, with 20 bases left between them. The CDR3 extends over 15 amino acids. CDR3 sequence: CASSLNSGTKVGYTF. The CDR3 DNA sequence: TGTGCCAGCAGCCTTAATTCCGGGACCAAGGTGGGCTACACCTTC.

Concerning this clonotype itself: This sequence may be a read error, since a much larger clone differs from it by one base. The V call is TRBV5-1, the J call TRBJ2-3; perhaps TRBD2 as D (6 bases). V lost 0 bases to trimming and J lost 8 bases, with 13 bases between them. This CDR3 has 14 amino acids. The germline V gene has CDR1 SGHRS and CDR2 YFSETQ. In DNA, the CDR3 is TGCGCCAGCAGCTTGGGACTAGTCCCAGGTACGCAGTATTTT. Translated: CASSLGLVPGTQYF. Combining the CDR3 with reference TRBV5-1 and TRBJ2-3 gives the whole variable domain KAGVTQTPRYLIKTRGQQVTLSCSPISGHRSVSWYQQTPGQGLQFLFEYFSETQRNKGNFPGRFSGRQFSNSRSEMNVSTLELGDSALYLCASSLGLVPGTQYFGPGTRLTVL.

As for this clonotype: Just one base apart from a much larger clone, this may be a read error. The rearrangement links TRBV24-1 to TRBJ2-7, with D perhaps TRBD1 (6 bases). Germline values: CDR1 KGHDR, CDR2 SFDVKD. CDR3 length: 13 amino acids. Here the CDR3 reads CAASPGDSEEQYF. In DNA, the CDR3 is TGTGCCGCCAGTCCAGGGGATAGTGAAGAGCAGTACTTC.

The V gene is TRBV6-5, the J gene TRBJ2-3; D remains unclear. V was cut by 6 bases and J by 0 bases, with 13 bases left in between. The germline V gene has CDR1 MNHEY and CDR2 SVGAGI. The CDR3 extends over 15 amino acids. The CDR3 loop reads CASRPVLTSTDTQYF. As DNA, the CDR3 is TGTGCCAGCAGGCCGGTTCTGACTAGCACAGATACGCAGTATTTT.

The chain carries TRBV12-3 or TRBV12-4 and TRBJ2-5, with D perhaps matching TRBD1 (5 bases). The CDR3 length is 14 residues. V was cut by 5 bases and J by 5 bases, with 15 bases left in between. CDR3 amino acids: CASSLTQGVETQYF. The CDR3 DNA reads as TGTGCCAGCAGTCTTACTCAGGGTGTTGAGACCCAGTACTTC.

The DNA of the CDR3 is TGTGCCAGCAGCGCAGTCCCGGGGACCAAAAACATTCAGTACTTC. This gives the protein CASSAVPGTKNIQYF. V and J are TRBV11-2 and TRBJ2-4, with D perhaps matching TRBD2 (5 bases). CDR1 is SGHAT, CDR2 FQNNGV, per germline. The CDR3 consists of 15 residues. The V and J ends lost 5 bases and 2 bases respectively, with 13 bases between them. The full variable domain, in which reference TRBV11-2 and TRBJ2-4 provide the parts outside the CDR3, is EAGVAQSPRYKIIEKRQSVAFWCNPISGHATLYWYQQILGQGPKLLIQFQNNGVVDDSQLPKDRFSAERLKGVDSTLKIQPAKLEDSAVYLCASSAVPGTKNIQYFGAGTRLSVL.

In nucleotides, the CDR3 is TGTGCCGGGGGGACTAGGGCTCACAATGAGCAGTACTTC. Protein sequence: CAGGTRAHNEQYF. The chain uses TRBV7-2 and TRBJ2-5; 8 bases are shared with TRBD2. The CDR3 consists of 13 residues. The germline V gene has CDR1 SGHTA and CDR2 FQGNSA. Trimming at V came to 11 bases and at J to 11 bases, leaving 16 bases not matched to a gene.

This clonotype turned up a few times. J is TRBJ1-5 and V is TRBV2; 7 bases map to TRBD1. This CDR3 is built from 17 residues. CDR1 and CDR2 from the germline V gene are SNHLY and FYNNEI. J lost 2 bases, V lost 1 base, and 8 bases had no gene match. CDR3 residues: CASSEGRGYQGNQPQHF. The CDR3 coding sequence is TGTGCCAGCAGTGAAGGCAGGGGGTATCAGGGCAATCAGCCCCAGCATTTT.

Only a few counts were recorded for this clonotype. V usage is TRBV27 and J usage is TRBJ1-4, with unresolved D. Trimming cost V 5 bases and J 5 bases, with 12 bases left between them. This CDR3 is 14 amino acids long. Germline V CDR1 and CDR2: MNHEY, SMNVEV (reference sequence). The CDR3 protein is CASSPSGSNEKLFF. The CDR3 DNA is TGTGCCAGCAGTCCCAGCGGGTCCAATGAAAAACTGTTTTTT.

There are a few counts of this clonotype. The V gene is TRBV6-2 or TRBV6-3, the J gene TRBJ1-2; D remains ambiguous. V gave up 5 bases and J gave up 7 bases, with 14 bases separating them. Germline V gives CDR1 MNHEY, CDR2 SVGEGT. The CDR3 is made up of 13 amino acids. DNA for the CDR3: TGTGCCAGCAGTGCTGGACCCGCGGGTGGCTACACCTTC. This sequence encodes CASSAGPAGGYTF.

The table lists this clonotype with many counts. The rearrangement uses TRBV12-3 or TRBV12-4 and TRBJ2-5; a weak D match, TRBD2 (6 bases). Trimming removed 2 bases at V and 1 base at J, with 11 bases between. There are 15 residues in the CDR3. CDR3 residues: CASSLWGDSQETQYF. CDR3 sequence (DNA): TGTGCCAGCAGTTTATGGGGGGACTCCCAAGAGACCCAGTACTTC.

This clonotype was found a few times. V and J are TRBV5-5 and TRBJ1-1, with D possibly being TRBD1 (5 bases). Germline assignment: CDR1 SGHKS and CDR2 YYEKEE (reference sequence). Trimming pared 4 bases from V and 6 bases from J, leaving 16 bases between. The CDR3 covers 14 residues. CDR3 coding DNA: TGTGCCAGCAGCGTGAGGTTAGGGACGCCTGAAGCTTTCTTT. Its translation is CASSVRLGTPEAFF.

As to this clonotype: Since a much larger clone is just one base distant, this may be a read error. The chain uses TRBV12-3 or TRBV12-4 and TRBJ2-7, with a tentative D call TRBD2 (7 bases). Trimming removed 6 bases at V and 7 bases at J, with 25 bases between. This CDR3 contains 16 residues. CDR3 sequence: CASRGHRGASYNEQYF. The CDR3 region has the DNA TGTGCCAGCAGAGGTCACCGGGGGGCCTCCTACAATGAGCAGTACTTC.

This clonotype was observed at least ten times. The chain couples TRBV4-1 to TRBJ2-1, with 9 nucleotides matching TRBD2. The ends lost 3 bases at V and 6 bases at J; junction bases unmatched: 12. CDR1 MGHRA and CDR2 YSYEKL come from the germline V gene. CDR3 length: 17 residues. The CDR3 loop reads CASSHAGYRTSANEQFF. Here the CDR3 DNA reads TGCGCCAGCAGCCATGCCGGCTATAGGACTAGCGCCAATGAGCAGTTCTTC.

CDR3 nucleotide sequence: TGTGCCAGCAGCAACCAACAGGGGCTCGAAGCTTTCTTT. Protein: CASSNQQGLEAFF. The chain links TRBV21-1 to TRBJ1-1; TRBD1 is the table's D call and was not checked against the DNA. TRBV21-1 is noted as a pseudogene. There are 13 residues in the CDR3.

There are many counts of this clonotype. This chain connects TRBV12-3 or TRBV12-4 to TRBJ2-1, with unresolved D. Trimming removed 5 bases at V and 10 bases at J, with 9 bases between. CDR3 length equals 11 residues. As DNA, the CDR3 is TGTGCCAGCAGTAATCGACCCGAGCAGTTCTTC. Protein product: CASSNRPEQFF.

The chain carries TRBV12-3 or TRBV12-4 and TRBJ1-6, with D possibly TRBD1 on 5 matching bases. Trimming left V 5 bases short and J 4 bases short, with 18 bases between. The CDR3 extends over 17 amino acids. CDR3 DNA: TGTGCCAGCAGTCAGGGCCGCTTTGGGGTTTATAATTCACCCCTCCACTTT. It translates to CASSQGRFGVYNSPLHF.

The chain links TRBV20-1 to TRBJ1-1; D unresolved. Germline assignment: CDR1 DFQATT and CDR2 SNEGSKA (reference sequence). V was cut by 6 bases and J by 6 bases, with 17 bases left in between. The length of the CDR3 is 13 residues. The CDR3 region has the DNA TGCAGTGCCCGGGGAGGGCTCTTATCTGAAGCTTTCTTT. Translating gives CSARGGLLSEAFF.

This clonotype has only a few counts. The chain is built from TRBV4-1 and TRBJ1-2; D not certain. There are 17 residues in the CDR3. V lost 0 bases, J lost 4 bases, and 18 bases lay in between. The germline V gene encodes CDR1 MGHRA and CDR2 YSYEKL. The CDR3 protein is CASSQDPEPAAVYGYTF. CDR3 coding DNA: TGCGCCAGCAGCCAAGATCCGGAGCCGGCGGCAGTCTATGGCTACACCTTC.

Only a few counts were recorded for this clonotype. The V and J genes are TRBV12-5 and TRBJ1-5; the match to TRBD1 covers 7 bases. Germline V gene sequence: CDR1 LGHNT, CDR2 FRNRAP. The CDR3 extends over 13 amino acids. V trimming: 6 bases; J trimming: 6 bases; junction bases outside the gene matches: 5. DNA of the CDR3: TGTGCTAGTGGACCAACAGGGGTTCAGCCCCAGCATTTT. Translating gives CASGPTGVQPQHF.

This clonotype was counted ten times or more. The chain recombines TRBV4-1 with TRBJ1-5; the match to TRBD1 covers 9 bases. There are 16 residues in the CDR3. Germline CDR1 is MGHRA and CDR2 is YSYEKL. Losses at the gene ends were 1 base for V and 4 bases for J; bases not matched to a gene: 5. CDR3 protein: CASSQVGTGRNQPQHF. Here the CDR3 DNA reads TGCGCCAGCAGCCAAGTGGGGACAGGGAGAAATCAGCCCCAGCATTTT.